This is a list of T cell receptor beta chains from one sample in a study of blood T cell repertoires in COVID-19. Sequencing was performed with immunoSEQ multiplex PCR; in TCRdb, only in-frame clones are kept and a portion is missing. The sample contains about 120,000 clones, less than 80% of which appear only once. Sequenced sample: peripheral blood. These receptors were collected from a middle-aged man with acute or convalescent COVID-19. The CDR3 runs from the conserved cysteine through the conserved F or W. The D gene is left open where the match is weak. Part of the rows lack a size; the others show once, few, many or a class for expanded clones.

TRBV27	NA	TRBJ2-4	TRBD1	TGTGCCAGCAGTTTTCTTGGGACAGGGGGCGCCGGCAAAAACATTCAGTACTTC	CASSFLGTGGAGKNIQYF
TRBV2	few	TRBJ2-2	NA	TGTGCCAGCAGTGGAGGGAGGAGCGCCGGGGAGCTGTTTTTT	CASSGGRSAGELFF
TRBV6-1	NA	TRBJ1-2	TRBD1	TGTGCCAGCAGTGAGGGACAGGGGACGGAAGGCTACACCTTC	CASSEGQGTEGYTF
TRBV4-1	NA	TRBJ2-2	NA	TGCGCCAGCAGCCACGGACATCCCGGGGAGCTGTTTTTT	CASSHGHPGELFF
TRBV18	NA	TRBJ1-5	NA	TGTGCCAGCTCACCGGGGACACCCAATCAGCCCCAGCATTTT	CASSPGTPNQPQHF
TRBV29-1	NA	TRBJ2-5	TRBD2	TGCAGCGTTGATTCTAGCGGGAGGCTCCAAGAGACCCAGTACTTC	CSVDSSGRLQETQYF
TRBV7-3	once	TRBJ2-7	NA	TGTGCCAGCAGCTTGACAGGTGCCACCTCCTACGAGCAGTACTTC	CASSLTGATSYEQYF
TRBV24-1	NA	TRBJ1-1	NA	TGTGCCACCAGTGATGGCTGGGAGCCTGAAGCTTTCTTT	CATSDGWEPEAFF
TRBV28	NA	TRBJ2-5	TRBD2	TGTGCCAGCAGTTTAGGGCTAGCGGGAGGCACCCAAGAGACCCAGTACTTC	CASSLGLAGGTQETQYF
TRBV13	once	TRBJ1-1	TRBD1	TGTGCCAGCAGCTTAGCCGACAGGGAGGACACTGAAGCTTTCTTT	CASSLADREDTEAFF
TRBV14	NA	TRBJ2-2	TRBD1	TGTGCCAGCAGGGGGACAGTATTTGTGACCGGGGAGCTGTTTTTT	CASRGTVFVTGELFF
TRBV27	NA	TRBJ1-1	TRBD1	TGTGCCAGCAGTTTGAACAGGGGGGGCACTGAAGCTTTCTTT	CASSLNRGGTEAFF
TRBV10-1	NA	TRBJ2-1	TRBD2	TGCGCCAGCAGTGTGACTAGCGGGGGGGCCAATGAGCAGTTCTTC	CASSVTSGGANEQFF
TRBV5-1	NA	TRBJ1-3	NA	TGCGCCAGCAGCAGTGACCAACCGGGCAGGGGAGAGGGAAACACCATATATTTT	CASSSDQPGRGEGNTIYF
TRBV6-5	NA	TRBJ2-1	TRBD1	TGTGCCAGCAAAGTGGCCCTAGGGGGCGTTGAGCAGTTCTTC	CASKVALGGVEQFF
TRBV2	NA	TRBJ1-1	NA	TGTGCCATAATCAAACTTAGGAGGTCTGAAGCTTTCTTT	CAIIKLRRSEAFF
TRBV19	once	TRBJ2-1	NA	TGTGCCAGTAGTGTCTCGGGACATTTAAAAAGCAATGAGCAGTTCTTC	CASSVSGHLKSNEQFF
TRBV11-3	NA	TRBJ1-1	TRBD1	TGTGCCAGCAGCTCGGGACAGGGGAGCACTGAAGCTTTCTTT	CASSSGQGSTEAFF
TRBV20-1	few	TRBJ2-2	TRBD2	TGCAGTGCTAGTACTAGCGGGACCGGGGAGCTGTTTTTT	CSASTSGTGELFF
TRBV19	NA	TRBJ2-5	NA	TGTGCCAGTAGTGAGAGACAAGAGACCCAGTACTTC	CASSERQETQYF
TRBV5-4	NA	TRBJ2-1	NA	TGTGCCAGCAGCCCACCTGAGGCAGGGCCCGGTTACAATGAGCAGTTCTTC	CASSPPEAGPGYNEQFF
TRBV6-5	NA	TRBJ2-4	NA	TGTGCCAGCAGTTACGGGGAGAGAAACATTCAGTACTTC	CASSYGERNIQYF
TRBV3-1/TRBV3-2	NA	TRBJ2-1	NA	TGTGCCAGCAGCCCTGGGCAGTGGAAGGATGAGCAGTTCTTC	CASSPGQWKDEQFF
TRBV5-4	NA	TRBJ1-2	NA	TGTGCCAGCAGCCTCCCCGGGGGGGAAGGTGGCTACACCTTC	CASSLPGGEGGYTF
TRBV7-6	NA	TRBJ2-3	NA	TGTGCCAGCAGCTTACGATCCAGGGGTGGGGCAGATACGCAGTATTTT	CASSLRSRGGADTQYF
TRBV6-6	NA	TRBJ2-1	NA	TGTGCCAGCAGTTACTCGGACCCCTCGGGGTATGAGCAGTTCTTC	CASSYSDPSGYEQFF
TRBV5-4	NA	TRBJ1-2	TRBD1	TGTGCCAGCAGCAGAGCCGGGACAGGGGTCAGCTATGGCTACACCTTC	CASSRAGTGVSYGYTF
TRBV6-1	NA	TRBJ2-7	NA	TGTGCCAGCAGTGAAAGGAGGGTCCTAGATGAGCAGTACTTC	CASSERRVLDEQYF
TRBV11-2	NA	TRBJ2-7	NA	TGTGCCAGCAGCTTTAATGTGAGGGACACCTACGAGCAGTACTTC	CASSFNVRDTYEQYF
TRBV7-3	NA	TRBJ2-7	NA	TGTGCCAGCAGCTTCAGGGCCGCTACCTACGAGCAGTACTTC	CASSFRAATYEQYF
TRBV10-3	once	TRBJ2-6	NA	TGTGCCATCAGTGAGGTGACATCTGGGGCCAACGTCCTGACTTTC	CAISEVTSGANVLTF
TRBV19	NA	TRBJ2-7	TRBD2	TGTGCCAGTAGTATGGGCCTGCGGGAGGCCTACGAGCAGTACTTC	CASSMGLREAYEQYF
TRBV19	NA	TRBJ1-6	TRBD1	TGTGCCAGTAGTATAGAGACAGGGTTTAATTCACCCCTCCACTTT	CASSIETGFNSPLHF
TRBV25-1	NA	TRBJ1-6	TRBD1	TGTGCCAGCAGTGATTTACAGGGGCGAAATTCACCCCTCCACTTT	CASSDLQGRNSPLHF
TRBV29-1	NA	TRBJ2-3	TRBD2	TGCAGCGTTGAGGGCACGGGGGGGGACCTCTCAGATACGCAGTATTTT	CSVEGTGGDLSDTQYF
TRBV6-1	NA	TRBJ1-1	NA	TGTGCCAGCAGTGAACCAGGAACAACTGAAGCTTTCTTT	CASSEPGTTEAFF
TRBV21-1	once	TRBJ1-2	NA	TGTGCCAGCAGCAAAGCCAGGGGGGGCTACACCTTC	CASSKARGGYTF
TRBV19	NA	TRBJ1-5	TRBD1	TGTGCCAGTAGTAGACAGGGGATTATCTATGGCAATCAGCCCCAGCATTTT	CASSRQGIIYGNQPQHF
TRBV6-1	NA	TRBJ2-1	TRBD2	TGTGCCAGCAGCCGACTAGCGGGGGGTAACAATGAGCAGTTCTTC	CASSRLAGGNNEQFF
TRBV6-2/TRBV6-3	NA	TRBJ1-1	TRBD1	TGTGCCAGCAGTTACTCACAGGGGACTGAAGCTTTCTTT	CASSYSQGTEAFF
TRBV4-1	once	TRBJ2-5	TRBD2	TGCGCCAGCAGCCCACTAGCGGGGGCCCAAGAGACCCAGTACTTC	CASSPLAGAQETQYF
TRBV10-3	NA	TRBJ2-7	TRBD2	TGTGCCATCAGTGTAGGAAGCGGGGATCGGGGGAGCGAGCAGTACTTC	CAISVGSGDRGSEQYF
TRBV6-2/TRBV6-3	NA	TRBJ1-2	NA	TGTGCCAGCAGCTCTGACGGCCGGGTCCTCTATGGCTACACCTTC	CASSSDGRVLYGYTF
TRBV3-1/TRBV3-2	NA	TRBJ1-2	TRBD1	TGTGCCAGCAGCCAAGATCTAGCAGGGGGAGGCTACACCTTC	CASSQDLAGGGYTF
TRBV7-9	once	TRBJ2-7	TRBD1	TGTGCCAGCAGCACCGGGACAGGGGGCGAGTTGGGGCAGTACTTC	CASSTGTGGELGQYF
TRBV7-8	NA	TRBJ2-3	TRBD1	TGTGCCAGCAGCACCCGGACAGGGTCAGATACGCAGTATTTT	CASSTRTGSDTQYF
TRBV12-5	NA	TRBJ2-2	NA	TGTGCTAGTGGTCCTGACACCGGGGAGCTGTTTTTT	CASGPDTGELFF
TRBV19	once	TRBJ1-1	NA	TGTGCCAGTAGTCAGGGGATGATTGGAAAAACTGAAGCTTTCTTT	CASSQGMIGKTEAFF
TRBV4-1	NA	TRBJ1-5	NA	TGCGCCAGCAGCCAAGATAACAGGCCGGGTCAGCCCCAGCATTTT	CASSQDNRPGQPQHF
TRBV30	few	TRBJ2-2	TRBD1	TGTGCCTGGGGGACAGGGGAGGTCACCGGGGAGCTGTTTTTT	CAWGTGEVTGELFF
TRBV12-5	NA	TRBJ1-1	NA	TGTGCTAGTGGTTCACCGCGGGAGAACACTGAAGCTTTCTTT	CASGSPRENTEAFF
TRBV6-5	once	TRBJ2-2	NA	TGTGCCAGCAGTTATCAACAGGGGAACACCGGGGAGCTGTTTTTT	CASSYQQGNTGELFF
TRBV5-1	NA	TRBJ2-1	TRBD2	TGCGCCAGCGGCTTAGCGGGGGCTACATACAATGAGCAGTTCTTC	CASGLAGATYNEQFF
TRBV12-2	NA	TRBJ2-1	NA	TGTGCAAGTCGCCGAATCGGGACTAGCGGGAATATGGGCAATGAGCAGTTCTTC	CASRRIGTSGNMGNEQFF